The 17 T cell receptor beta chains given below trace back to one sample, sequenced in a study of T cells in Graves' hyperthyroidism and ophthalmopathy. RNA transcripts were the template for amplifying TCR beta CDR3 regions. In the first-round RT-PCR of the TCR CDR3, the HTBI primer set was used. TCRdb recomputed calls from the multiplex PCR reads with MiXCR, one row per CDR3 protein. The sample has 45,000 to 55,000 distinct CDR3 sequences; about 53% are singletons. Material for sequencing was peripheral blood or thyroid tissue (not recorded which). Receptors originate from a man younger than 35 with Graves' hyperthyroidism.

The chain recombines TRBV10-2 with TRBJ1-2; the D is unclear. CDR3 length: 12 amino acids. Germline CDR1 and CDR2: WSHSY and SAAADI. The ends were cut back, 7 bases at V and 4 bases at J, with 10 bases in the middle. CDR3 coding DNA: TGCGCCAGCATGTATGATTCCTATGGCTACACCTTC. It translates to CASMYDSYGYTF.

About this clonotype itself: At one end, the junction sequence differs from germline, possibly due to a read error. V usage is TRBV7-2 and J usage is TRBJ2-7, with a possible D match to TRBD2 (5 bases). Germline CDR1 is SGHTA and CDR2 is FQGNSA. This CDR3 has 13 residues. In DNA, the CDR3 is TGTGCCAGCAGCTCCTCGGGATTCAGCGAGCAGCACTTC. Protein: CASSSSGFSEQHF.

This clonotype was recorded many times. The genes are TRBV28 and TRBJ2-2, with TRBD2 matching 7 bases. With V trimmed by 4 bases and J by 6 bases, 17 bases remained unmatched. The CDR3 has 18 amino acids. Germline CDR1 reads MDHEN; CDR2 reads SYDVKM. CDR3 coding DNA: TGTGCCAGCAGTTCCCCTTCTAAGCGGGGAAGTTTGCCCGGGGAGCTGTTTTTT. Amino acid sequence: CASSSPSKRGSLPGELFF.

In regard to this clonotype: This may arise from a read error, as a much more abundant clone is one base away. The chain has TRBV29-1 and TRBJ1-2; D might be TRBD1 (5 bases). This CDR3 has 13 amino acids. CDR1 SQVTM and CDR2 ANQGSEA come from the germline V gene. V was pared by 4 bases and J by 1 base, with 10 bases between. The CDR3 nucleotides read TGCAGCGTTGTCGGGGGGAGTAACTATGGCTACACCTTC. The encoded protein is CSVVGGSNYGYTF.

The chain has TRBV29-1 and TRBJ1-2; D is possibly TRBD1 (5 bases). The germline CDR1 and CDR2 sequences are SQVTM and ANQGSEA. V was cut by 4 bases and J by 8 bases, with 17 bases left in between. This CDR3 comprises 13 residues. The CDR3 nucleotides read TGCAGCGTTGTGGGCAGGGTTACGTTCGGCTACACCTTC. Protein sequence: CSVVGRVTFGYTF. The full variable domain, completed using reference TRBV29-1 and TRBJ1-2, is SAVISQKPSRDICQRGTSLTIQCQVDSQVTMMFWYRQQPGQSLTLIATANQGSEATYESGFVIDKFPISRPNLTFSTLTVSNMSPEDSSIYLCSVVGRVTFGYTFGSGTRLTVV.

On this clonotype: No conserved phenylalanine or tryptophan is present at the end of the CDR3, so a read error is the likely explanation. The DNA is left out, because the CDR3 cannot be placed on it with certainty; the CDR3 is given as TCRdb lists it. The chain couples TRBV10-3 to TRBJ2-5; no DNA check was done on the table's D call, TRBD1. With termini counted, the CDR3 has 16 amino acids. CDR1 is ENHRY and CDR2 is SYGVKD in the germline V gene. The CDR3 loop reads CAISAGAVNYGYTFGS.

This clonotype was seen at least ten times. V and J are TRBV28 and TRBJ1-1; a weak D match, TRBD1 (6 bases). CDR1 and CDR2 from the germline V gene are MDHEN and SYDVKM. With 4 bases removed from V and 11 bases from J, the gap between germline ends came to 17 bases. The CDR3 contains 13 residues. CDR3 in amino acids: CASSYYRVSGAFF. In DNA, the CDR3 is TGTGCCAGCAGTTACTACAGGGTTTCCGGGGCTTTCTTT.

This clonotype has more than one count but fewer than ten. Here the CDR3 DNA reads TGCAGCGTGAGGCCCGGGACTAGCGGGAGGGCCGTTGAGACCCAGTACTTC. Translated, it gives CSVRPGTSGRAVETQYF. This chain uses TRBV29-1 with TRBJ2-5; TRBD2 matches 16 bases. There are 17 residues in the CDR3. The trim removed 6 bases at V and 5 bases at J, leaving 12 bases unmatched. Germline loops: CDR1 SQVTM, CDR2 ANQGSEA. The whole variable domain, remainder taken from reference TRBV29-1 and TRBJ2-5, is SAVISQKPSRDICQRGTSLTIQCQVDSQVTMMFWYRQQPGQSLTLIATANQGSEATYESGFVIDKFPISRPNLTFSTLTVSNMSPEDSSIYLCSVRPGTSGRAVETQYFGPGTRLLVL.

This clonotype was counted at least ten times. The chain uses TRBV6-2 or TRBV6-3 and TRBJ2-3; 8 nucleotides line up with TRBD1. J lost 2 bases, V lost 4 bases, and 2 bases had no gene match. The CDR3 is made up of 14 amino acids. CDR1 is MNHEY, CDR2 SVGEGT, per germline. The CDR3 loop is CASSSQGATDTQYF. The CDR3 nucleotides read TGTGCCAGCAGTTCTCAGGGGGCCACAGATACGCAGTATTTT.

This clonotype was observed at least ten times. This chain uses TRBV6-1 with TRBJ1-2; D call uncertain. Germline V CDR1 and CDR2: MNHNS, SASEGT. The CDR3 runs to 15 residues. Trimming removed 4 bases from V and 3 bases from J, with 15 bases in between. DNA for the CDR3: TGTGCCAGCAGTGGTGGGGTTGGAATAGACTATGGCTACACCTTC. Amino acids: CASSGGVGIDYGYTF.

This clonotype was observed once. The chain recombines TRBV5-1 with TRBJ1-1; maybe TRBD1 (5 bases). This CDR3 is 15 amino acids long. The germline V gene has CDR1 SGHRS and CDR2 YFSETQ. V was cut by 3 bases and J by 3 bases, with 15 bases left in between. As DNA, the CDR3 is TGCGCCAGCAGCTCACAACCGGGACTCGACACTGAAGCTTTCTTT. It encodes CASSSQPGLDTEAFF.

This clonotype was recorded many times. CDR3 region: CASSLGVNTEAFF. CDR3 bases: TGTGCCAGCAGTTTAGGGGTAAACACTGAAGCTTTCTTT. The V and J genes are TRBV12-3 or TRBV12-4 and TRBJ1-1; no definite D call. The CDR3 loop spans 13 amino acids. Between the trimmed V and J ends, which lost 1 base and 2 bases, there was a span of 5 bases.

The chain joins TRBV2 to TRBJ1-5, with TRBD1 matching over 8 bases. CDR1 and CDR2 from the germline V gene are SNHLY and FYNNEI. V shed 6 bases and J 1 base; nucleotides not matched to a gene: 5. This CDR3 has 15 amino acids. Here the CDR3 reads CASRTGTGSNQPQHF. In nucleotides, the CDR3 is TGTGCCAGCAGGACGGGGACAGGCAGCAATCAGCCCCAGCATTTT.

Notes on this clonotype: Since the CDR3 does not end with the conserved phenylalanine or tryptophan, this likely comes from a read error. The rearrangement joins TRBV19 to TRBJ1-1; D unresolved. The germline V gene encodes CDR1 LNHDA and CDR2 SQIVND (reference sequence). This CDR3 has 15 residues. V was cut by 0 bases and J by 0 bases, with 8 bases left in between. CDR3 protein: CASSIDSWLNTEAFS. The DNA for the CDR3 is TGTGCCAGTAGTATAGATAGTTGGCTGAACACTGAAGCTTTCTCT.

The J gene is TRBJ2-5, the V gene TRBV7-9, with TRBD1 matching 9 bases. Per the germline V gene, CDR1 is SEHNR and CDR2 is FQNEAQ (reference sequence). The CDR3 has 12 residues. Germline trimming cut 10 bases from V and 2 bases from J; bases unmatched to any gene: 2. This CDR3 is CATGQGQETQYF. The CDR3 DNA is TGTGCCACCGGACAGGGGCAAGAGACCCAGTACTTC.

This clonotype was counted a single time. A junction end diverges from the germline sequence, so it may reflect a read error. The J gene is TRBJ2-6, the V gene TRBV12-3 or TRBV12-4; D gene unclear. The CDR3 sequence is 14 residues long. Here the CDR3 reads CASSYSSGTNVLTF. CDR3 DNA sequence: TGTGCCAGCAGTTACAGCTCTGGGACCAACGTCCTGACTTTC.

The chain employs TRBV10-2 and TRBJ2-5; 9 bases line up with TRBD1. Germline values: CDR1 WSHSY, CDR2 SAAADI. CDR3 length: 14 amino acids. V dropped 8 bases and J dropped 6; count of bases not matched to a gene: 10. CDR3 bases: TGCGCCAGCCGCCGCGGGACAGGGAGAAAGACCCAGTACTTC. This codes for CASRRGTGRKTQYF.